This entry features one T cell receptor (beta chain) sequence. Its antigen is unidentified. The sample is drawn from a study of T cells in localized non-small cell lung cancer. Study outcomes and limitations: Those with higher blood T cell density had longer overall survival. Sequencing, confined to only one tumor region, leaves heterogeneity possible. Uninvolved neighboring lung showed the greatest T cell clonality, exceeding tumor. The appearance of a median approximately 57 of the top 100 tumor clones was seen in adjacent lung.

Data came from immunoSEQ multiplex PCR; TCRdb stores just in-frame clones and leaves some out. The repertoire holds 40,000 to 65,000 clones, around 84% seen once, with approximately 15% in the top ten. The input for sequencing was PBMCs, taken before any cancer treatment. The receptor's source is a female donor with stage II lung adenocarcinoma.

The CDR3 loop is CASSAQGAVTEAFF. For the CDR3, the DNA is TGTGCCAGCAGCGCACAGGGGGCGGTCACTGAAGCTTTCTTT. The J gene is TRBJ1-1, the V gene TRBV9; 9 nucleotides align to TRBD1. The CDR3 runs 14 residues. CDR1 SGDLS and CDR2 YYNGEE come from the germline V gene. The V gene end was trimmed by 3 bases and the J gene end by 4 bases; junction bases not matched to a gene: 4.